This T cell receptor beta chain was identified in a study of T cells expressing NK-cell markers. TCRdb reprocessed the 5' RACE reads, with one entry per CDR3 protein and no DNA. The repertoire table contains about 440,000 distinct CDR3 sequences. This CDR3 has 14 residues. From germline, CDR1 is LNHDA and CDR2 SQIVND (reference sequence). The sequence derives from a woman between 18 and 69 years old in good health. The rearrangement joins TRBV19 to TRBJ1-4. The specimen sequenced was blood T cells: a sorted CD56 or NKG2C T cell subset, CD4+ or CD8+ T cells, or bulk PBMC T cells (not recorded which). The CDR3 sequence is CASSPTLPSAKLFF.